This T cell receptor beta chain was observed in a study of shared clonotypes between healthy human individuals. The CDR3 runs 12 residues. Germline values: CDR1 SGHTA, CDR2 FQGNSA. Deletions cut 1 base from V and 5 bases from J, with 6 bases between. For this clone: The same CDR3 also results from other DNA sequences found in this sample.

Terminally differentiated effector memory CD45RA+ cells were left out of the naive CD8 fraction, which was CD45RO-negative and positively selected for CCR7. Assay execution proceeded at the deep level. Clones were sequenced by immunoSEQ multiplex PCR, and TCRdb holds only the in-frame ones, with some missing. The table has about 800,000 clones, 96% seen once. This chain uses TRBV7-2 with TRBJ2-7, with D uncertain. The material sequenced was naive CD8+ T cells sorted from blood. This TCR was recovered from a man younger than 45 in good health. The CDR3 here is CASSLDGDEQYF. The DNA for the CDR3 is TGTGCCAGCAGCTTAGACGGCGACGAGCAGTACTTC.